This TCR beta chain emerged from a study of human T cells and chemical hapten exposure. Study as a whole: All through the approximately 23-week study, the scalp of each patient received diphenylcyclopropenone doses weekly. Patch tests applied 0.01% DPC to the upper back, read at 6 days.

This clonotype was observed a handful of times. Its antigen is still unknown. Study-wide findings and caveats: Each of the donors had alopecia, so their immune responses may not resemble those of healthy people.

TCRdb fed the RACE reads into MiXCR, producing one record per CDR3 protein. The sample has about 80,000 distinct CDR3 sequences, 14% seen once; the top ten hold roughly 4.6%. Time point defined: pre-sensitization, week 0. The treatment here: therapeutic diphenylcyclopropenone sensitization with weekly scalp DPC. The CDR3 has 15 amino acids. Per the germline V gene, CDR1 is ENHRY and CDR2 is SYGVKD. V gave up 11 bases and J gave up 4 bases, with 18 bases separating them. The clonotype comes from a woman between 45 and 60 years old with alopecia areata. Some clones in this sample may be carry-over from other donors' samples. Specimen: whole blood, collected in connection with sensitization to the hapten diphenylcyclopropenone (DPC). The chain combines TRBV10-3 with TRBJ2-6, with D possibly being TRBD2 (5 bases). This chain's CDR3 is CAAAVGVSGANVLTF. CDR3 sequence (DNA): TGTGCCGCCGCGGTCGGGGTTTCAGGGGCCAACGTCCTGACTTTC.